The 28 T cell receptor beta chains below come from one sample, sequenced in a study of T-cell memory formation after mild COVID-19. TCRdb ran MiXCR on the 5' RACE reads and lists one entry per CDR3 protein. The sample consists of about 210,000 distinct CDR3 sequences, around 26% of them appearing once. The sequenced material came from PBMCs or a T cell subset sorted from them (not recorded which). These receptors all stem from an adult woman who had mild COVID-19 (a few samples of this study predate the infection). Cell type and time point are not known.

This sequence joins TRBV20-1 and TRBJ2-3, with 11 positions matching TRBD2. With 3 bases clipped from V and 0 bases from J, the junction kept 11 bases outside the gene matches. The CDR3 consists of 18 residues. CDR1 and CDR2 (germline): DFQATT, SNEGSKA (reference sequence). The CDR3 DNA sequence: TGCAGTGCTAGGGGGACTAGCGGCAGCCATACTAGCACAGATACGCAGTATTTT. Translating gives CSARGTSGSHTSTDTQYF.

This clonotype has a handful of counts. The gene calls are TRBV2 and TRBJ2-5, with D possibly being TRBD2 (5 bases). V lost 4 bases and J 4 bases, leaving 10 bases between the germline ends. Germline CDR1 and CDR2: SNHLY and FYNNEI. The CDR3 has 13 amino acids. CDR3 bases: TGTGCCAGCAGTGGTCGTCTAGCAGAGACCCAGTACTTC. Translation gives CASSGRLAETQYF.

The chain is built from TRBV27 and TRBJ2-2; D may be TRBD1 or TRBD2 (5 bases each). CDR3 length: 16 residues. V was pared by 5 bases and J by 4 bases, with 17 bases between. Germline assignment: CDR1 MNHEY and CDR2 SMNVEV (reference sequence). The CDR3 reads CASSKHRDVPTGELFF. CDR3 DNA sequence: TGTGCCAGCAGTAAACACCGGGACGTACCCACCGGGGAGCTGTTTTTT.

This clonotype was found a few times. This chain links TRBV6-2 or TRBV6-3 with TRBJ1-2; D ambiguous. The V end was cut by 4 bases, the J end by 4 bases, with 7 bases between. Germline CDR1 MNHEY, CDR2 SVGEGT. The CDR3 runs 12 residues. CDR3 nucleotides: TGTGCCAGCAGTTCAATTGGCTATGGCTACACCTTC. This sequence encodes CASSSIGYGYTF.

This clonotype has at least ten counts. This rearrangement joins TRBV12-3 or TRBV12-4 to TRBJ2-1; 13 bases are shared with TRBD2. Unmatched junction bases numbered 8, after V lost 6 bases and J lost 3 bases. The length of the CDR3 is 17 residues. The CDR3 here is CASSTAGTSGNYNEQFF. The CDR3 nucleotides are TGTGCCAGCAGCACAGCGGGGACTAGCGGGAACTACAATGAGCAGTTCTTC.

The chain joins TRBV7-8 to TRBJ2-4, with a weak D call TRBD2 (5 bases). Trimming took 5 bases from V and 0 from J, leaving 11 bases between them. CDR3 size: 15 residues. Germline CDR1 is SGHVS and CDR2 is FQNEAQ. The CDR3 DNA sequence: TGTGCCAGCAGCAGTGAGGGAAGAGCCAAAAACATTCAGTACTTC. It translates to CASSSEGRAKNIQYF. The full variable domain, with the rest looked up from reference TRBV7-8 and TRBJ2-4, is GAGVSQSPRYKVAKRGQDVALRCDPISGHVSLFWYQQALGQGPEFLTYFQNEAQLDKSGLPSDRFFAERPEGSVSTLKIQRTQQEDSAVYLCASSSEGRAKNIQYFGAGTRLSVL.

The chain is built from TRBV5-5 and TRBJ2-7; D call uncertain. CDR1 SGHKS and CDR2 YYEKEE come from the germline V gene (reference sequence). The CDR3 length is 15 residues. V was cut by 4 bases and J by 0 bases, with 14 bases left in between. The CDR3 region is CASSPTFGDSYEQYF. In nucleotides, the CDR3 is TGTGCCAGCAGCCCAACGTTCGGTGACTCCTACGAGCAGTACTTC.

J is TRBJ2-7 and V is TRBV12-3 or TRBV12-4, with 8 bases matching TRBD1. V gave up 4 bases and J gave up 4 bases; unmatched junction bases: 12. The CDR3 covers 16 residues. The chain's CDR3 is CASSSWDRPSSYEQYF. CDR3 DNA: TGTGCCAGCAGTTCCTGGGACAGGCCCTCCTCTTACGAGCAGTACTTC.

This clonotype came up a few times. The chain joins TRBV7-9 to TRBJ2-1; D is tentatively TRBD1 or TRBD2 (6 bases each). The V end was cut by 4 bases, the J end by 8 bases, with 12 bases between. The CDR3 has 13 residues. The germline gives CDR1 SEHNR, CDR2 FQNEAQ (reference sequence). CDR3 amino acids: CASSYTGTHEQFF. For the CDR3, the DNA is TGTGCCAGCAGCTATACAGGGACTCATGAGCAGTTCTTC.

This clonotype was seen more than once but under ten times. The gene calls are TRBV18 and TRBJ1-2; D ambiguous. V was pared by 3 bases and J by 5 bases, with 25 bases between. This CDR3 comprises 18 residues. Per germline, CDR1 KGHSH and CDR2 LQKENI. The CDR3 reads CASSPLPSGPTSLYGYTF. DNA of the CDR3: TGTGCCAGCTCACCGCTCCCATCCGGTCCTACGTCTCTATATGGCTACACCTTC.

The chain is built from TRBV27 and TRBJ2-6; no clear D. Germline V gene lookup returns CDR1 MNHEY and CDR2 SMNVEV (reference sequence). CDR3 size: 19 residues. V dropped 2 bases and J dropped 4 bases, with 21 bases sitting between them. The CDR3 bases are TGTGCCAGCAGTTTAAATACGGGTGGTCTTGGGCCCGGGGCCAACGTCCTGACTTTC. Translating it yields CASSLNTGGLGPGANVLTF.

This clonotype was recorded a few times. The chain is built from TRBV6-5 and TRBJ2-1; TRBD1 aligns across 7 bases. The germline V gene encodes CDR1 MNHEY and CDR2 SVGAGI. V trimming: 4 bases; J trimming: 3 bases; junction bases outside the gene matches: 9. The CDR3 consists of 16 residues. This chain's CDR3 is CASSSPVAGGYNEQFF. The DNA for the CDR3 is TGTGCCAGCAGTTCCCCCGTGGCAGGGGGCTACAATGAGCAGTTCTTC.

The rearrangement links TRBV4-1 to TRBJ2-1; 8 bases are a match to TRBD2. Looked up from germline, CDR1 is MGHRA and CDR2 is YSYEKL. The CDR3 is 16 residues long. J lost 9 bases, V lost 3 bases, and 13 bases had no gene match. The CDR3 DNA follows: TGCGCCAGCAGCCAGCCTACTAGCGGTCCTCAATTTGAGCAGTTCTTC. Amino acids: CASSQPTSGPQFEQFF.

The chain carries TRBV2 and TRBJ1-1, with D possibly being TRBD1 (6 bases). The CDR3 totals 13 residues. The germline V gene encodes CDR1 SNHLY and CDR2 FYNNEI. The V end was cut by 6 bases, the J end by 0 bases, with 8 bases between. CDR3: CASRRTVNTEAFF. In nucleotides, the CDR3 is TGTGCCAGCAGACGGACAGTGAACACTGAAGCTTTCTTT.

Note on this clonotype: Its ends do not fully match the called genes, so a read error is possible. This chain joins TRBV7-2 and TRBJ2-5; D gene ambiguous. Germline loops: CDR1 SGHTA, CDR2 FQGNSA. This CDR3 spans 14 amino acids. The CDR3 protein is CASSLEVSGGAWHF. The CDR3 DNA follows: TGTGCCAGCAGCTTAGAGGTTTCGGGCGGCGCGTGGCACTTC.

This clonotype appeared a few times. This CDR3 is CASSLVAIGELFF. The CDR3 DNA is TGCGCCAGCAGCTTGGTGGCGATCGGGGAGCTGTTTTTT. The rearrangement links TRBV5-1 to TRBJ2-2; no clear D. V was cut by 0 bases and J by 7 bases, with 7 bases left in between. The germline CDR1 and CDR2 sequences are SGHRS and YFSETQ. CDR3 length: 13 residues. The variable domain in full, with the rest retrieved from reference TRBV5-1 and TRBJ2-2, is KAGVTQTPRYLIKTRGQQVTLSCSPISGHRSVSWYQQTPGQGLQFLFEYFSETQRNKGNFPGRFSGRQFSNSRSEMNVSTLELGDSALYLCASSLVAIGELFFGEGSRLTVL.

This clonotype was found once. The J gene is TRBJ2-7, the V gene TRBV7-9; unclear D gene. The germline V gene encodes CDR1 SEHNR and CDR2 FQNEAQ (reference sequence). The CDR3 is made up of 16 amino acids. With 4 bases removed from V and 3 bases from J, the gap between germline ends came to 19 bases. The CDR3 DNA reads TGTGCCAGCAGCTCACTATTGTCCGGAGTCCACTACGAGCAGTACTTC. Encoded protein: CASSSLLSGVHYEQYF.

This clonotype has more than one count but fewer than ten. The chain is built from TRBV27 and TRBJ2-1; 13 bases fit TRBD2. Trimming cost V 1 base and J 9 bases; bases outside gene matches: 15. Germline V gives CDR1 MNHEY, CDR2 SMNVEV (reference sequence). The CDR3 has 19 residues. The chain's CDR3 is CASSLFNPGLAGMSSEQFF. CDR3 in DNA: TGTGCCAGCAGTTTATTCAATCCGGGACTAGCGGGAATGAGCAGTGAGCAGTTCTTC.

In this sample, this clonotype turned up a few times. V gene TRBV20-1 combines with J gene TRBJ1-2; 7 bases are a match to TRBD1. The CDR3 extends over 16 amino acids. V trimming: 3 bases; J trimming: 1 base; junction bases outside the gene matches: 11. Germline CDR1 DFQATT, CDR2 SNEGSKA (reference sequence). CDR3 in DNA: TGCAGTGCTAGGTTGACAGGGTTCCCCAATAACTATGGCTACACCTTC. Translation: CSARLTGFPNNYGYTF.

This clonotype was counted only a few times. The rearrangement links TRBV15 to TRBJ2-3; D might be TRBD1 or TRBD2, each matching 5 bases. There are 19 residues in the CDR3. In germline, CDR1 is LNHNV, CDR2 YYDKDF (reference sequence). V was trimmed by 7 bases and J by 2 bases, leaving 28 bases between them. The CDR3 sequence is CATTQDGGAALRTTDTQYF. DNA of the CDR3: TGTGCCACCACCCAAGATGGGGGAGCAGCGCTGAGGACCACAGATACGCAGTATTTT.

To note about this clonotype: A much larger clone differs by one base, so this may be a read error. This rearrangement joins TRBV6-5 to TRBJ2-1; 10 nucleotides line up with TRBD2. Germline assignment: CDR1 MNHEY and CDR2 SVGAGI. The trim removed 6 bases at V and 0 bases at J, leaving 2 bases unmatched. The CDR3 runs to 15 residues. DNA of the CDR3: TGTGCCAGCAGACCTAGCGGGAGCTCCTACAATGAGCAGTTCTTC. It is translated as CASRPSGSSYNEQFF.

The V call is TRBV29-1, the J call TRBJ2-7; tentative D call: TRBD1 (8 bases). The CDR3 contains 15 residues. The germline gives CDR1 SQVTM, CDR2 ANQGSEA. Trimming left V 4 bases short and J 2 bases short, with 18 bases between. In DNA, the CDR3 is TGCAGCGTTGGGGGAGGGGACAGGAGTACCTACGAGCAGTACTTC. Residues: CSVGGGDRSTYEQYF.

This clonotype was seen more than once but under ten times. CDR3 in DNA: TGTGCCAGCAGCCCGGTACTAGCGGCTCACGAGCAGTACTTC. Encoded protein: CASSPVLAAHEQYF. The V and J genes are TRBV9 and TRBJ2-7; 8 positions match TRBD2. Germline trimming cut 4 bases from V and 5 bases from J; bases unmatched to any gene: 8. CDR1 is SGDLS and CDR2 is YYNGEE in the germline V gene. This CDR3 spans 14 amino acids.

This clonotype was picked up many times. The chain has TRBV7-3 and TRBJ2-2, with 8 bases lining up with TRBD2. The junction had 12 bases not matched to a gene; V was cut back by 5 bases and J by 4 bases. The CDR3 is 17 residues long. Germline-derived CDR1 and CDR2 are SGHTA and FQGTGA. The CDR3, as DNA: TGTGCCAGCAGCCCTAATACCGGGACTAGATCCACCGGGGAGCTGTTTTTT. It is translated as CASSPNTGTRSTGELFF.

The chain links TRBV20-1 to TRBJ2-3, with no clear D. Germline CDR1 DFQATT, CDR2 SNEGSKA (reference sequence). The CDR3 contains 13 residues. V lost 4 bases to trimming and J lost 0 bases, with 8 bases between them. In nucleotides, the CDR3 is TGCAGTGCTACGATACTGAGCACAGATACGCAGTATTTT. This encodes CSATILSTDTQYF.

The table lists this clonotype with a few counts. The V call is TRBV12-3 or TRBV12-4, the J call TRBJ2-1, with 10 bases that match TRBD2. This CDR3 has 15 amino acids. V shed 5 bases, J shed 5 bases, and the junction held 6 bases outside the gene matches. In nucleotides, the CDR3 is TGTGCCAGCAGTAGAAAGCGGGAGGGTCACAATGAGCAGTTCTTC. Encoded protein: CASSRKREGHNEQFF.

This chain connects TRBV18 to TRBJ2-7, with 7 nucleotides matching TRBD1. The CDR3 runs to 14 residues. The V and J ends lost 4 bases and 2 bases, in that order; junction bases with no gene match: 5. Germline assignment: CDR1 KGHSH and CDR2 LQKENI. CDR3 residues: CASSQATGPYEQYF. Here the CDR3 DNA reads TGTGCCAGCTCACAAGCGACAGGGCCCTACGAGCAGTACTTC. Supplemented by reference TRBV18 and TRBJ2-7, the full variable domain reads NAGVMQNPRHLVRRRGQEARLRCSPMKGHSHVYWYRQLPEEGLKFMVYLQKENIIDESGMPKERFSAEFPKEGPSILRIQQVVRGDSAAYFCASSQATGPYEQYFGPGTRLTVT.

The V gene is TRBV7-2, the J gene TRBJ2-5, with 8 bases fitting TRBD2. The V segment lost 0 bases and the J segment 2 bases; nucleotides outside the gene matches: 5. The CDR3 length is 16 residues. Germline V gene lookup returns CDR1 SGHTA and CDR2 FQGNSA. CDR3 sequence reads: CASSLAHGGGQETQYF. CDR3 in DNA: TGTGCCAGCAGCTTAGCGCACGGGGGGGGGCAAGAGACCCAGTACTTC.